Listed below are T cell receptor beta chains from one sample, sequenced in a study of T-cell reconstitution after alpha-beta-depleted transplantation in children. One entry per CDR3 protein results from TCRdb running MiXCR on the PCR reads. The repertoire includes hundreds of thousands of distinct CDR3 sequences, under 15% of them detected once, and around 2% sits in the top ten. Here the sequenced sample was PBMCs, mostly from graft donor cells, taken 360 days after TCRalphabeta/CD19-depleted stem cell transplant. Receptor source: a male patient aged 5 to 17 who had a stem cell transplant for acute myeloid leukemia, so the T cells may come from the graft donor. CDR3s include the opening cysteine and the closing phenylalanine or tryptophan. The D gene is left open where the match is weak. Part of the rows lack a size; the others show once, few, many or a class for expanded clones.

V: TRBV11-2
D: -
size: -
J: TRBJ2-5
DNA: TGTGCCAGCAGCTCCCAACCAGGGAAATACCAAGAGACCCAGTACTTC
CDR3: CASSSQPGKYQETQYF

V: TRBV12-3/TRBV12-4
D: TRBD1
size: few
J: TRBJ2-7
DNA: TGTGCCAGCAGTTGGATCGCCGGGACAGCCTCAACATACGAGCAGTACTTC
CDR3: CASSWIAGTASTYEQYF

V: TRBV12-3/TRBV12-4
D: -
size: -
J: TRBJ2-6
DNA: TGTGCCAGCAGTTTAGCAATATCTGGGGCCAACGTCCTGACTTTC
CDR3: CASSLAISGANVLTF

V: TRBV18
D: -
size: few
J: TRBJ1-4
DNA: TGTGCCAGCTCAATTAACCGCCGGGACCCAAGGAATGAAAAACTGTTTTTT
CDR3: CASSINRRDPRNEKLFF

V: TRBV20-1
D: -
size: -
J: TRBJ2-2
DNA: TGCAGTGCTAGCCGGCCAGTCGGGGAGCTGTTTTTT
CDR3: CSASRPVGELFF

V: TRBV28
D: -
size: -
J: TRBJ2-7
DNA: TGTGCCAGCAGTACTACGGGAAGCTCCTACGAGCAGTACTTC
CDR3: CASSTTGSSYEQYF

V: TRBV7-3
D: TRBD1
size: -
J: TRBJ2-1
DNA: TGTGCCAGCAGCCCAGGGACAGAGCCGGGCCGGAGCTCCTACAATGAGCAGTTCTTC
CDR3: CASSPGTEPGRSSYNEQFF

V: TRBV4-2
D: TRBD2
size: -
J: TRBJ2-1
DNA: TGTGCCAGCAGCCAAGATTTGGGACTAGCGGGAGGGGACAATGAGCAGTTCTTC
CDR3: CASSQDLGLAGGDNEQFF

V: TRBV12-3/TRBV12-4
D: TRBD2
size: -
J: TRBJ2-1
DNA: TGTGCCAGCAGTTTAACCCCTAGCGGGAGGGCCGCAAATGAGCAGTTCTTC
CDR3: CASSLTPSGRAANEQFF

V: TRBV29-1
D: -
size: many
J: TRBJ2-3
DNA: TGCAGCGTTGGAAAGGGAGACACAGATACGCAGTATTTT
CDR3: CSVGKGDTDTQYF

V: TRBV19
D: -
size: -
J: TRBJ2-7
DNA: TGTGCCAGTAGTATTGACAGGAGCTCCTACGAGCAGTACTTC
CDR3: CASSIDRSSYEQYF

V: TRBV29-1
D: -
size: many
J: TRBJ2-1
DNA: TGCAGCGGTGGGGGTGGGGGCAGGTCCTACAATGAGCAGTTCTTC
CDR3: CSGGGGGRSYNEQFF

V: TRBV6-5
D: TRBD1
size: many
J: TRBJ1-5
DNA: TGTGCCAGCAGAACTCAAGGAGGGGGCAATAGCAATCAGCCCCAGCATTTT
CDR3: CASRTQGGGNSNQPQHF

V: TRBV28
D: TRBD2
size: -
J: TRBJ2-1
DNA: TGTGCCAGCACCCCTCGAGCGGGAGGATACAATGAGCAGTTCTTC
CDR3: CASTPRAGGYNEQFF

V: TRBV30
D: TRBD1
size: -
J: TRBJ2-1
DNA: TGTGCCGGAAGCCGGGACAGGGGAGCCAATGAGCAGTTCTTC
CDR3: CAGSRDRGANEQFF

V: TRBV27
D: TRBD1
size: many
J: TRBJ1-5
DNA: TGTGCCAGCAGTCGACGCGGACAGGGCCACAATCAGCCCCAGCATTTT
CDR3: CASSRRGQGHNQPQHF

V: TRBV20-1
D: TRBD2
size: many
J: TRBJ2-5
DNA: TGCAGTGCCCAACCCCCCAGCGGGAGGCGACAAGAGACCCAGTACTTC
CDR3: CSAQPPSGRRQETQYF

V: TRBV28
D: -
size: -
J: TRBJ2-7
DNA: TGTGCCACCCAGACGGACTACCAGAGCTCCTACGAGCAGTACTTC
CDR3: CATQTDYQSSYEQYF

V: TRBV20-1
D: TRBD1
size: few
J: TRBJ2-3
DNA: TGCAGTGCTAGAGATCTCCGGGTCGGGGCAGGGGGCTTGGCAGATACGCAGTATTTT
CDR3: CSARDLRVGAGGLADTQYF

V: TRBV20-1
D: TRBD2
size: many
J: TRBJ2-3
DNA: TGCAGTGCCCTAGACGGACTAGCCTACACAGATACGCAGTATTTT
CDR3: CSALDGLAYTDTQYF

V: TRBV20-1
D: TRBD2
size: -
J: TRBJ2-1
DNA: TGCAGTGCTAGAGATCTGAGACTAGCGGGAAGGTACAATGAGCAGTTCTTC
CDR3: CSARDLRLAGRYNEQFF

V: TRBV29-1
D: -
size: -
J: TRBJ2-7
DNA: TGCAGCGTTATCCACAGGTACGAGCAGTACTTC
CDR3: CSVIHRYEQYF

V: TRBV10-3
D: -
size: many
J: TRBJ2-7
DNA: TGTGCCATCAGTAAGGACTGGCTGGCTAACTACGAGCAGTACTTC
CDR3: CAISKDWLANYEQYF

V: TRBV6-5
D: TRBD2
size: many
J: TRBJ2-7
DNA: TGTGCCAGCAGTTACTCCCCCGGAGCGGGAGGGTACGAGCAGTACTTC
CDR3: CASSYSPGAGGYEQYF

V: TRBV12-3/TRBV12-4
D: TRBD1
size: -
J: TRBJ1-5
DNA: TGTGCCAGCAAACTAACAGGGGGAAGACAGCCCCAGCATTTT
CDR3: CASKLTGGRQPQHF

V: TRBV11-2
D: -
size: few
J: TRBJ2-1
DNA: TGTGCCAGCAGCCCCGCGGGCAGTTTATGGGGTGGTGAGCAGTTCTTC
CDR3: CASSPAGSLWGGEQFF

V: TRBV29-1
D: TRBD2
size: many
J: TRBJ2-7
DNA: TGCAGCGCGGGACTAGCGGGAGCAGAGCAGTACTTC
CDR3: CSAGLAGAEQYF

V: TRBV7-9
D: -
size: few
J: TRBJ2-7
DNA: TGTGCCAGCAGCTCAGACGGGGGCAACTACGAGCAGTACTTC
CDR3: CASSSDGGNYEQYF

V: TRBV12-3/TRBV12-4
D: -
size: few
J: TRBJ2-7
DNA: TGTGCCAGCAGTCTGGTCACGGGGGTGGGACCGGTCGAGCAGTACTTC
CDR3: CASSLVTGVGPVEQYF

V: TRBV9
D: -
size: -
J: TRBJ2-3
DNA: TGTGCCAGCAGCGGAAAGGGACGGTACACAGATACGCAGTATTTT
CDR3: CASSGKGRYTDTQYF

V: TRBV27
D: -
size: -
J: TRBJ2-7
DNA: TGTGCCAGTGGGGCGTTTTTGGGAGCGGGCAATTACGAGCAGTACTTC
CDR3: CASGAFLGAGNYEQYF

V: TRBV28
D: -
size: many
J: TRBJ2-4
DNA: TGTGCCAGCAGTCTAGGGGACCTTCTACGAAACATTCAGTACTTC
CDR3: CASSLGDLLRNIQYF

V: TRBV28
D: TRBD2
size: -
J: TRBJ2-2
DNA: TGTGCCAGCAGTTTTACCGGGAGGCTCGGCACCGGGGAGCTGTTTTTT
CDR3: CASSFTGRLGTGELFF

V: TRBV4-3
D: TRBD1
size: few
J: TRBJ1-2
DNA: TGCGCCAGCAGCCAAGACACAGGGGTGTTCAGTGGCTACACCTTC
CDR3: CASSQDTGVFSGYTF

V: TRBV7-2
D: TRBD2
size: many
J: TRBJ2-1
DNA: TGTGCCAGCAGCTTAGAACAGGCGGGAGGGGTCAATGAGCAGTTCTTC
CDR3: CASSLEQAGGVNEQFF

V: TRBV7-2
D: TRBD2
size: few
J: TRBJ2-7
DNA: TGTGCCAGCAGCCGCCCCGGACTAGCGGATAGCTCCTACGAGCAGTACTTC
CDR3: CASSRPGLADSSYEQYF

V: TRBV2
D: -
size: many
J: TRBJ2-5
DNA: TGTGCCAGCATTAGCTCCCAAGAGACCCAGTACTTC
CDR3: CASISSQETQYF

V: TRBV29-1
D: -
size: -
J: TRBJ1-5
DNA: TGCAGCGTTGTATGGTTTGGGGGGGGGAGCGATCAGCCCCAGCATTTT
CDR3: CSVVWFGGGSDQPQHF

V: TRBV24-1
D: TRBD2
size: many
J: TRBJ2-1
DNA: TGTGCCACCAGTGATAGGACTAGCGGGAGGACCTACAATGAGCAGTTCTTC
CDR3: CATSDRTSGRTYNEQFF

V: TRBV29-1
D: -
size: -
J: TRBJ2-1
DNA: TGCAGCGTTGAACACCGGACTTACGAGCAGTTCTTC
CDR3: CSVEHRTYEQFF

V: TRBV4-3
D: -
size: -
J: TRBJ2-7
DNA: TGCGCCAGCAGCCAAGCTTTAGCGCGCGAGCAGTACTTC
CDR3: CASSQALAREQYF

V: TRBV6-2/TRBV6-3
D: -
size: few
J: TRBJ2-7
DNA: TGTGCCAGCACCCCGGACGGGCGATTCTCCTACGAGCAGTACTTC
CDR3: CASTPDGRFSYEQYF

V: TRBV20-1
D: TRBD2
size: many
J: TRBJ2-3
DNA: TGCAGTGCTCTTAGCGGGGACACAGATACGCAGTATTTT
CDR3: CSALSGDTDTQYF

V: TRBV11-2
D: -
size: -
J: TRBJ2-1
DNA: TGTGCCAGCAGCTCCGCCCGGGGAACCTACAATGAGCAGTTCTTC
CDR3: CASSSARGTYNEQFF

V: TRBV11-2
D: TRBD1
size: -
J: TRBJ2-7
DNA: TGTGCCAGCAGGTCGGACAGGGGGGGCCCCTACGAGCAGTACTTC
CDR3: CASRSDRGGPYEQYF

V: TRBV11-2
D: -
size: -
J: TRBJ2-7
DNA: TGTGCCAGCAGCTTTATACCGGACGGCCCCTACGAGCAGTACTTC
CDR3: CASSFIPDGPYEQYF

V: TRBV9
D: -
size: -
J: TRBJ2-5
DNA: TGTGCCAGCACCGTTGGGGGCAGTCAAGAGACCCAGTACTTC
CDR3: CASTVGGSQETQYF

V: TRBV6-5
D: TRBD2
size: -
J: TRBJ2-7
DNA: TGTGCCAGCAGTTCCCTCGGGGGGAACGAGCAGTACTTC
CDR3: CASSSLGGNEQYF

V: TRBV6-6
D: TRBD1
size: -
J: TRBJ2-7
DNA: TGTGCCAGGGACCGGGACAGCGAGCAGTACTTC
CDR3: CARDRDSEQYF